The present T cell receptor (beta chain) was sequenced within a study of blood T cells in healthy people across ages. Per individual sample, total RNA of at least 5 micrograms was extracted. Notes on the study in general: Observed TCR beta diversity per million T cells went down as age went up. This fall followed a roughly linear course with age. Whereas aged donors had fewer naive CD4+ cells, long-lived donors had more of them and higher diversity. Strong correlation linked observed beta diversity and percent naive T cells.

Primed by a sample-barcoded 5' primer and a J-beta primer mix, a second PCR proceeded for roughly 6 to 12 cycles. MiXCR, run by TCRdb on the 5' RACE reads, gives a single entry per CDR3 protein. This table has roughly 1,500,000 distinct CDR3 sequences, roughly 40% appearing once. To note about this clonotype: The antigen is not known.

Germline V gene lookup returns CDR1 MGHRA and CDR2 YSYEKL. The V gene end was trimmed by 8 bases and the J gene end by 4 bases; junction bases not matched to a gene: 10. The CDR3 contains 15 residues. This rearrangement joins TRBV4-1 to TRBJ2-3; 9 positions match TRBD1. This receptor was taken from a woman between 18 and 29 years old in good health. The sequenced material came from blood. The chain's CDR3 is CASVKYRGLADTQYF. As DNA, the CDR3 is TGCGCCAGCGTTAAGTACAGGGGGCTGGCAGATACGCAGTATTTT.